A single sample is the source of the 22 T cell receptor beta chains below, sequenced in a study of blood T cell repertoires in COVID-19. The assay was immunoSEQ multiplex PCR, and TCRdb's table has in-frame clones only and misses some. The table has tens of thousands of clones, approximately 90% seen once. The sequenced material came from peripheral blood. Source of these receptors: a man aged 60 to 69 with active COVID-19.

This chain links TRBV6-5 with TRBJ1-2, with D possibly TRBD1 on 6 matching bases. The ends were cut back, 2 bases at V and 8 bases at J, with 12 bases in the middle. Germline V gene lookup returns CDR1 MNHEY and CDR2 SVGAGI. The CDR3 is made up of 13 amino acids. CDR3 sequence reads: CASSYTGPKGYTF. CDR3 nucleotides: TGTGCCAGCAGTTACACAGGGCCGAAAGGCTACACCTTC.

The chain is built from TRBV19 and TRBJ1-1; possible D gene TRBD1, 6 bases. The CDR3 is 15 residues long. Germline V gene sequence: CDR1 LNHDA, CDR2 SQIVND (reference sequence). V lost 6 bases to trimming and J lost 1 base, with 15 bases between them. The CDR3, as DNA: TGTGCCAGTAGAAACACCGGGACACAGAACACTGAAGCTTTCTTT. It codes for CASRNTGTQNTEAFF. Looking up the rest from reference TRBV19 and TRBJ1-1 gives the full variable domain: DGGITQSPKYLFRKEGQNVTLSCEQNLNHDAMYWYRQDPGQGLRLIYYSQIVNDFQKGDIAEGYSVSREKKESFPLTVTSAQKNPTAFYLCASRNTGTQNTEAFFGQGTRLTVV.

The chain has TRBV19 and TRBJ2-1; D unclear. Germline assignment: CDR1 LNHDA and CDR2 SQIVND (reference sequence). V gave up 2 bases and J gave up 9 bases, with 5 bases separating them. This CDR3 region has 11 residues. CDR3 protein: CASSIFREQFF. DNA for the CDR3: TGTGCCAGTAGTATATTCCGTGAGCAGTTCTTC.

The V gene is TRBV3-1 (or the pseudogene TRBV3-2), the J gene TRBJ1-2; D not resolved. The ends were cut back, 4 bases at V and 3 bases at J, with 15 bases in the middle. The germline CDR1 and CDR2 sequences are LGHDT and YNNKEL (reference sequence). This CDR3 has 15 amino acids. The CDR3 region has the DNA TGTGCCAGCAGCCTTCACGGAAACAGCCACTATGGCTACACCTTC. Amino acid sequence: CASSLHGNSHYGYTF.

The chain carries TRBV5-1 and TRBJ1-1; the D is unclear. The germline gives CDR1 SGHRS, CDR2 YFSETQ. The V gene lost 0 bases and the J gene lost 0 bases, with 9 bases spanning the gap. The CDR3 runs to 15 residues. CDR3 nucleotide sequence: TGCGCCAGCAGCTTGGAACCGGGAGTGAACACTGAAGCTTTCTTT. Protein: CASSLEPGVNTEAFF. Variable domain in full (rest from reference TRBV5-1 and TRBJ1-1): KAGVTQTPRYLIKTRGQQVTLSCSPISGHRSVSWYQQTPGQGLQFLFEYFSETQRNKGNFPGRFSGRQFSNSRSEMNVSTLELGDSALYLCASSLEPGVNTEAFFGQGTRLTVV.

Only a few counts were recorded for this clone. V gene TRBV10-2 combines with J gene TRBJ1-5; 10 bases are shared with TRBD1. CDR1 is WSHSY and CDR2 is SAAADI in the germline V gene. V shed 6 bases and J 1 base; nucleotides not matched to a gene: 0. The CDR3 spans 14 residues. CDR3 coding DNA: TGCGCCAGCAGGGGACAGGGGAGCAATCAGCCCCAGCATTTT. Protein sequence: CASRGQGSNQPQHF.

V and J are TRBV3-1 (or the pseudogene TRBV3-2) and TRBJ1-1; D is undetermined. V was trimmed by 0 bases and J by 0 bases, leaving 8 bases between them. The CDR3 consists of 15 residues. CDR1 and CDR2 (germline): LGHDT, YNNKEL (reference sequence). The CDR3 DNA sequence: TGTGCCAGCAGCCAAGACTGGGCCATGAACACTGAAGCTTTCTTT. It specifies CASSQDWAMNTEAFF.

The rearrangement uses TRBV25-1 and TRBJ1-2, with a tentative D call TRBD1 (6 bases). The CDR3 extends over 13 amino acids. The V end was cut by 3 bases, the J end by 7 bases, with 12 bases between. Germline-derived CDR1 and CDR2 are MGHDK and SYGVNS. The CDR3 DNA follows: TGTGCCAGCAGTGATCGGGGGGCCTTTGGCTACACCTTC. The encoded protein is CASSDRGAFGYTF.

The rearrangement joins TRBV6-1 to TRBJ2-7; TRBD1 might be the D (6 bases). CDR3 size: 15 residues. CDR1 is MNHNS and CDR2 is SASEGT in the germline V gene. V was shortened by 2 bases and J by 3 bases, with 14 bases between the two germline ends. CDR3 loop: CASSEIDRTSYEQYF. In DNA form, the CDR3 reads TGTGCCAGCAGTGAAATAGACAGGACAAGCTACGAGCAGTACTTC.

The V and J genes are TRBV24-1 and TRBJ2-3, with 10 bases matching TRBD1. Unmatched junction bases numbered 10, after V lost 8 bases and J lost 6 bases. The germline gives CDR1 KGHDR, CDR2 SFDVKD. CDR3 size: 15 residues. For the CDR3, the DNA is TGTGCCACCACAGGACAGGGGGGGATGTCGGATACGCAGTATTTT. Translated: CATTGQGGMSDTQYF.

The chain recombines TRBV9 with TRBJ2-5, with D perhaps matching TRBD2 (6 bases). Trimming removed 4 bases from V and 2 bases from J, with 12 bases in between. CDR1 is SGDLS, CDR2 YYNGEE, per germline. This CDR3 spans 14 amino acids. CDR3 nucleotide sequence: TGTGCCAGCAGCCCACGGCGGGATCAAGAGACCCAGTACTTC. As protein: CASSPRRDQETQYF.

This rearrangement joins TRBV5-5 to TRBJ2-2, with 8 bases matching TRBD1. Unmatched junction bases numbered 7, after V lost 2 bases and J lost 4 bases. Germline loops: CDR1 SGHKS, CDR2 YYEKEE (reference sequence). CDR3 length: 16 amino acids. The CDR3 loop is CASSFRTGKVTGELFF. The CDR3, as DNA: TGTGCCAGCAGCTTCCGGACAGGGAAGGTCACCGGGGAGCTGTTTTTT.

The gene calls are TRBV29-1 and TRBJ2-5; 9 bases map to TRBD2. The CDR3 sequence is 14 residues long. Germline lookup yields CDR1 SQVTM and CDR2 ANQGSEA. Trimming at V came to 2 bases and at J to 2 bases, leaving 3 bases not matched to a gene. The CDR3 DNA follows: TGCAGCGTTGAATTTAGCGGGGGTCAAGAGACCCAGTACTTC. Its protein product is CSVEFSGGQETQYF. The variable domain in full, completed from reference TRBV29-1 and TRBJ2-5, reads SAVISQKPSRDICQRGTSLTIQCQVDSQVTMMFWYRQQPGQSLTLIATANQGSEATYESGFVIDKFPISRPNLTFSTLTVSNMSPEDSSIYLCSVEFSGGQETQYFGPGTRLLVL.

The chain couples TRBV19 to TRBJ2-4; the D gene is possibly TRBD2 (6 bases). The germline V gene encodes CDR1 LNHDA and CDR2 SQIVND (reference sequence). Trimming took off 9 bases at V and 0 bases at J, with 12 bases between the two ends. This CDR3 is 14 amino acids long. CDR3 residues: CASGIAVAKNIQYF. The CDR3 region has the DNA TGTGCCAGCGGAATAGCGGTAGCCAAAAACATTCAGTACTTC. Using reference TRBV19 and TRBJ2-4 for the parts outside the CDR3, the full variable domain is DGGITQSPKYLFRKEGQNVTLSCEQNLNHDAMYWYRQDPGQGLRLIYYSQIVNDFQKGDIAEGYSVSREKKESFPLTVTSAQKNPTAFYLCASGIAVAKNIQYFGAGTRLSVL.

The chain links TRBV4-1 to TRBJ1-5; D perhaps matches TRBD1 (5 bases). Between the trimmed V and J ends, which lost 0 bases and 0 bases, there was a span of 9 bases. Germline V gene sequence: CDR1 MGHRA, CDR2 YSYEKL. The length of the CDR3 is 16 residues. The CDR3 sequence: CASSQEGGASNQPQHF. In DNA form, the CDR3 reads TGCGCCAGCAGCCAAGAGGGGGGTGCTAGCAATCAGCCCCAGCATTTT.

This clone occurred once. The rearrangement uses TRBV3-1 (or the pseudogene TRBV3-2) and TRBJ2-2; 7 nucleotides match TRBD1. This CDR3 comprises 15 residues. Unmatched junction bases numbered 10, after V lost 6 bases and J lost 6 bases. The germline gives CDR1 LGHDT, CDR2 YNNKEL (reference sequence). The CDR3 DNA sequence: TGTGCCAGCAGACAGGGGTCACAACACGCCGGGGAGCTGTTTTTT. Protein sequence: CASRQGSQHAGELFF.

The chain combines TRBV18 with TRBJ1-2, with 11 positions matching TRBD1. V lost 5 bases, J lost 6 bases, and 2 bases stayed unmatched. Per germline, CDR1 KGHSH and CDR2 LQKENI. The length of the CDR3 is 13 residues. DNA of the CDR3: TGTGCCAGCTCAATGGGACAGGGGGATGGCTACACCTTC. Encoded protein: CASSMGQGDGYTF.

This chain joins TRBV10-3 and TRBJ1-4, with a tentative D call TRBD1 (5 bases). V dropped 6 bases and J dropped 4 bases, with 9 bases sitting between them. This CDR3 region has 13 residues. Per germline, CDR1 ENHRY and CDR2 SYGVKD. The CDR3 protein is CAIRQGGNEKLFF. The CDR3 region has the DNA TGTGCCATCAGGCAGGGTGGTAATGAAAAACTGTTTTTT.

This rearrangement joins TRBV6-5 to TRBJ1-1; D is uncertain. The CDR3 runs 13 residues. Trimming took 6 bases from V and 0 from J, leaving 8 bases between them. CDR1 and CDR2 from the germline V gene are MNHEY and SVGAGI. The CDR3 loop reads CASRLYLNTEAFF. The CDR3 bases are TGTGCCAGCAGACTTTACTTGAACACTGAAGCTTTCTTT.

V is TRBV10-1 and J is TRBJ2-3; no definite D call. CDR1 and CDR2 (germline): WNHNN, SYGVQD (reference sequence). The CDR3 covers 15 residues. V was clipped by 5 bases and J by 3 bases, with 15 bases between them. The DNA of the CDR3 is TGCGCCAGCAGTCCGACCTCTAGAAAAACAGATACGCAGTATTTT. It specifies CASSPTSRKTDTQYF.

This chain joins TRBV3-1 (or the pseudogene TRBV3-2) and TRBJ2-1; 8 positions agree with TRBD1. There are 15 residues in the CDR3. V gave up 6 bases and J gave up 8 bases; unmatched junction bases: 12. The V gene's germline CDR1 is LGHDT and CDR2 YNNKEL (reference sequence). The CDR3 region is CASSVVVTGEHEQFF. CDR3 DNA: TGTGCCAGCAGTGTTGTTGTGACAGGGGAGCATGAGCAGTTCTTC.

The genes are TRBV19 and TRBJ2-5; D perhaps matches TRBD2 (7 bases). This CDR3 has 15 residues. Trimming removed 6 bases from V and 1 base from J, with 15 bases in between. CDR1 and CDR2 (germline): LNHDA, SQIVND (reference sequence). The CDR3 here is CASRGRGRVQETQYF. CDR3 sequence (DNA): TGTGCCAGTAGAGGGAGGGGGAGGGTCCAAGAGACCCAGTACTTC.